A single sample gave rise to the 24 T cell receptor beta chains below, sequenced in a study of molecular identifiers for immune sequencing clone quantification. One entry per CDR3 protein, called by TCRdb with MiXCR from the PCR reads. The profile shows fewer than 350,000 distinct CDR3 sequences, 24% of them singletons. What was sequenced was naive CD8+ T cells from blood, with Jurkat cell RNA spiked in. Subset meaning: FACS-sorted CD8+CD4-CCR7+CD45RA+ naive T cells. Receptor source: a human donor in good health. Some libraries in this study had Jurkat cell RNA spiked in.

This clonotype was observed a few times. The chain is built from TRBV6-6 and TRBJ1-2; no reliable D call. Germline CDR1 MNHNY, CDR2 SVGAGI (reference sequence). This CDR3 is built from 16 residues. V lost 2 bases, J lost 2 bases, and 15 bases lay in between. The CDR3 is CASSYPGQLSNYGYTF. The DNA of the CDR3 is TGTGCCAGCAGTTACCCCGGCCAGCTATCCAACTATGGCTACACCTTC.

The chain employs TRBV6-1 and TRBJ1-5; D unresolved. The CDR3 runs to 13 residues. V lost 6 bases and J 5 bases, leaving 11 bases between the germline ends. Germline CDR1 and CDR2: MNHNS and SASEGT. CDR3 DNA: TGTGCCAGCAGGCAGGACGGGGATCAGCCCCAGCATTTT. Protein: CASRQDGDQPQHF.

This clonotype appeared many times. The chain has TRBV2 and TRBJ1-5, with D hard to call. The V and J ends lost 5 bases and 2 bases respectively, with 10 bases between them. Per the germline V gene, CDR1 is SNHLY and CDR2 is FYNNEI. There are 14 residues in the CDR3. The CDR3 nucleotides are TGTGCCAGCAGTCCATCGGAAGGCAATCAGCCCCAGCATTTT. Translated: CASSPSEGNQPQHF.

Notes on this clonotype: This may arise from a read error, as a much more abundant clone is one base away. The rearrangement links TRBV28 to TRBJ2-7; no definite D call. This CDR3 region has 13 residues. Germline V lookup: CDR1 MDHEN, CDR2 SYDVKM. V was pared by 10 bases and J by 3 bases, with 16 bases between. The CDR3 sequence is CATSPASHYEQYF. CDR3 coding DNA: TGTGCCACCAGCCCGGCCAGTCACTACGAGCAGTACTTC.

This clonotype has only a few counts. The chain uses TRBV11-2 and TRBJ2-3; 7 bases are shared with TRBD1. Trimming cost V 6 bases and J 4 bases; bases outside gene matches: 10. Germline V gene sequence: CDR1 SGHAT, CDR2 FQNNGV. The CDR3 contains 15 residues. The CDR3 reads CASSRIQGRPDTQYF. CDR3 nucleotides: TGTGCCAGCAGTCGAATACAGGGGCGACCAGATACGCAGTATTTT.

The chain uses TRBV19 and TRBJ1-1; the match to TRBD1 covers 7 bases. CDR1 and CDR2 from the germline V gene are LNHDA and SQIVND (reference sequence). The CDR3 consists of 15 residues. After removal of 5 bases from V and 0 bases from J, the junction contained 6 bases not matched to a gene. CDR3 DNA: TGTGCCAGTAGTGCCCGACAGGGCTTGAACACTGAAGCTTTCTTT. Translated, it gives CASSARQGLNTEAFF.

The chain employs TRBV7-6 and TRBJ2-5; D may be TRBD1 (5 bases). With 7 bases removed from V and 5 bases from J, the gap between germline ends came to 11 bases. CDR3 size: 12 residues. Per the germline V gene, CDR1 is SGHVS and CDR2 is FNYEAQ. The CDR3 DNA reads as TGTGCCAGCACGGTGCCAGGGGAGACCCAGTACTTC. Its protein product is CASTVPGETQYF.

This clonotype was seen a handful of times. The chain carries TRBV7-9 and TRBJ1-5; no definite D call. CDR1 is SEHNR, CDR2 FQNEAQ, per germline (reference sequence). The CDR3 sequence is 20 residues long. The V end was cut by 2 bases, the J end by 4 bases, with 27 bases between. CDR3 region: CASSLPYPGTSSYGNQPQHF. DNA for the CDR3: TGTGCCAGCAGCTTACCGTACCCGGGAACCTCTTCGTACGGGAATCAGCCCCAGCATTTT. The full variable domain, rest sourced from reference TRBV7-9 and TRBJ1-5, is DTGVSQNPRHKITKRGQNVTFRCDPISEHNRLYWYRQTLGQGPEFLTYFQNEAQLEKSRLLSDRFSAERPKGSFSTLEIQRTEQGDSAMYLCASSLPYPGTSSYGNQPQHFGDGTRLSIL.

The chain joins TRBV10-1 to TRBJ2-5; TRBD2 agrees at 9 bases. After removal of 4 bases from V and 10 bases from J, the junction contained 13 bases not matched to a gene. Germline V CDR1 and CDR2: WNHNN, SYGVQD (reference sequence). The CDR3 is 15 residues long. The CDR3 protein is CASSAGTSLFEDQYF. Here the CDR3 DNA reads TGCGCCAGCAGTGCTGGGACTAGCCTTTTTGAAGACCAGTACTTC.

This clonotype was counted at least ten times. The rearrangement links TRBV27 to TRBJ1-1, with D tentatively TRBD1 (5 bases). Germline V lookup: CDR1 MNHEY, CDR2 SMNVEV (reference sequence). The CDR3 covers 14 residues. Trimming took 3 bases from V and 6 from J, leaving 14 bases between them. The CDR3 sequence is CASSFSQGVAEAFF. CDR3 DNA sequence: TGTGCCAGCAGTTTCTCGCAGGGCGTCGCTGAAGCTTTCTTT.

Details on this clonotype: This may come from a read error, since a much larger clone is one base off. The V gene is TRBV14, the J gene TRBJ2-3; D ambiguous. Germline V gene lookup returns CDR1 SGHDN and CDR2 FVKESK. The CDR3 is 13 residues long. This CDR3 reads CASSQDRRDAQYF. CDR3 nucleotide sequence: TGTGCCAGCAGCCAAGATAGGAGAGATGCGCAGTATTTT.

In its sample, this clonotype was seen a few times. The chain links TRBV27 to TRBJ1-2; the D is unclear. Germline V gene lookup returns CDR1 MNHEY and CDR2 SMNVEV (reference sequence). The CDR3 totals 13 residues. V lost 1 base and J 1 base, leaving 4 bases between the germline ends. The DNA of the CDR3 is TGTGCCAGCAGTTTATACAGTAACTATGGCTACACCTTC. Translated, it gives CASSLYSNYGYTF.

This clonotype appeared many times. This rearrangement joins TRBV24-1 to TRBJ2-5, with TRBD1 matching 7 bases. The CDR3 consists of 14 residues. V was pared by 8 bases and J by 6 bases, with 11 bases of the junction left unmatched. Germline assignment: CDR1 KGHDR and CDR2 SFDVKD. Here the CDR3 DNA reads TGTGCCACCACTTTGACAGGGATCAGCAAGACCCAGTACTTC. Translated, it gives CATTLTGISKTQYF.

In its sample, this clonotype was seen many times. The J gene is TRBJ1-1, the V gene TRBV7-2; D is possibly TRBD1 (5 bases). The CDR3 runs 15 residues. Germline-derived CDR1 and CDR2 are SGHTA and FQGNSA. The V and J ends lost 1 base and 4 bases respectively, with 13 bases between them. The CDR3 region has the DNA TGTGCCAGCAGCTTAGATATCGCAGGGCTCACTGAAGCTTTCTTT. The encoded protein is CASSLDIAGLTEAFF.

The rearrangement uses TRBV6-2 or TRBV6-3 and TRBJ2-5; 11 bases line up with TRBD2. This CDR3 has 17 residues. V was pared by 0 bases and J by 2 bases, with 5 bases of the junction left unmatched. Germline V gives CDR1 MNHEY, CDR2 SVGEGT. The CDR3 coding sequence is TGTGCCAGCAGTTACTCCATAGCGGGAGGGCTTCAAGAGACCCAGTACTTC. Residues: CASSYSIAGGLQETQYF.

This clonotype has a single count. The V call is TRBV10-3, the J call TRBJ2-3; TRBD2 matches 8 bases. With V trimmed by 0 bases and J by 1 base, 6 bases remained unmatched. The germline CDR1 and CDR2 sequences are ENHRY and SYGVKD. This CDR3 has 17 amino acids. CDR3 loop: CAISESGELAGTDTQYF. For the CDR3, the DNA is TGTGCCATCAGTGAGTCGGGAGAACTAGCGGGCACAGATACGCAGTATTTT.

This clonotype was seen repeatedly, ten times or more. The chain carries TRBV27 and TRBJ2-7; D is possibly TRBD1 (6 bases). Trimming stripped 2 bases from V and 0 bases from J, with 11 bases between. CDR3 length equals 15 residues. Per the germline V gene, CDR1 is MNHEY and CDR2 is SMNVEV (reference sequence). The chain's CDR3 is CASSLTGWSSYEQYF. DNA for the CDR3: TGTGCCAGCAGTTTAACAGGGTGGTCCTCCTACGAGCAGTACTTC.

This clonotype was counted ten times or more. The V and J genes are TRBV4-3 and TRBJ2-3, with 8 bases fitting TRBD2. The CDR3 covers 17 residues. V lost 0 bases and J lost 1; bases outside the gene matches: 6. CDR1 LGHNA and CDR2 YSLEER come from the germline V gene. In DNA, the CDR3 is TGCGCCAGCAGCCAAGATCGGCGAGCGGGAGGCACAGATACGCAGTATTTT. As protein: CASSQDRRAGGTDTQYF.

This clonotype occurred a few times. The V call is TRBV19, the J call TRBJ2-7; no firm D call. Germline V gene data show CDR1 as LNHDA and CDR2 as SQIVND (reference sequence). The CDR3 is made up of 14 amino acids. V lost 7 bases to trimming and J lost 0 bases, with 13 bases between them. The CDR3 nucleotides read TGTGCCAGTAAATTGGCAGATACCTCCTACGAGCAGTACTTC. Protein sequence: CASKLADTSYEQYF.

This clonotype has a count of ten or more. The genes are TRBV7-9 and TRBJ2-3; TRBD2 aligns across 9 bases. Germline V gene data show CDR1 as SEHNR and CDR2 as FQNEAQ (reference sequence). The V segment lost 2 bases and the J segment 1 base; nucleotides outside the gene matches: 1. CDR3 length: 15 amino acids. The CDR3 DNA reads TGTGCCAGCAGCTTAATAGCGGGGGGCACAGATACGCAGTATTTT. It encodes CASSLIAGGTDTQYF.

The chain has TRBV4-1 and TRBJ1-1; D remains unclear. With 1 base removed from V and 11 bases from J, the gap between germline ends came to 11 bases. This CDR3 has 12 residues. Germline V CDR1 and CDR2: MGHRA, YSYEKL. The CDR3 DNA sequence: TGCGCCAGCAGCCAAGCCGGCCCCGGGGCTTTCTTT. This codes for CASSQAGPGAFF.

V gene TRBV7-9 combines with J gene TRBJ1-1; D uncertain. CDR1 is SEHNR, CDR2 FQNEAQ, per germline (reference sequence). The CDR3 has 14 amino acids. Trimming took off 6 bases at V and 5 bases at J, with 16 bases between the two ends. The CDR3 DNA reads TGTGCCAGCAGTCTCGGCTGGGGAGGGACTGAAGCTTTCTTT. Its protein product is CASSLGWGGTEAFF.

This clonotype has a count of ten or more. The DNA of the CDR3 is TGCGCCAGCAGCCAAGAGATAGGGGATACGCAGTATTTT. Its protein is CASSQEIGDTQYF. J is TRBJ2-3 and V is TRBV4-1; the D is unclear. CDR1 is MGHRA and CDR2 is YSYEKL in the germline V gene. Trimming cost V 0 bases and J 6 bases, with 7 bases left between them. This CDR3 comprises 13 residues.

This clonotype has only a few counts. The chain uses TRBV30 and TRBJ2-7; no clear D. Germline lookup yields CDR1 GTSNPN and CDR2 SVGIG (reference sequence). Trimming pared 1 base from V and 6 bases from J, leaving 7 bases between. The CDR3 has 11 amino acids. The CDR3 loop reads CAWSAVREQYF. CDR3 DNA: TGTGCCTGGAGTGCGGTCCGCGAGCAGTACTTC.